The subject of this entry is one T cell receptor (beta chain). Its antigen remains undetermined. No much larger clonotype is one base removed from it; base qualities were not supplied. Libraries were prepared through the immunoSEQ multiplex PCR assay. Turning to the authors' computational methods: A statistical classification framework was developed to diagnose cytomegalovirus status using the catalog of TCR beta chain sequences. TCRdb provides this immuneACCESS table in a form limited to in-frame rearrangements. Some clones are lacking; in checked studies, under half of them reflect an unresolved V gene, and why the rest are absent is not known. The DNA was the basis for D and trimming; V, J and clone size are from that table. The sample records about 120,000 clones, more than 70% of which are singletons. The ten largest clones capture 1.5% to 2% of the sample. The CDR3 spans 13 residues, from the cysteine through the phenylalanine. The kept DNA is CDR3 alone, 39 bases in frame from the first base. The junction shows trimming of 6 bases on V and 5 bases on J, plus 13 bases between the germline ends. Taken from the germline V gene, the CDR1 and CDR2 loops are MDHEN and SYDVKM.

The data were taken from a study of cytomegalovirus exposure and HLA in healthy donors (dated 2017 in TCRdb). Regarding the research as a whole: According to a later analysis, the roughly 130 validation repertoires were produced on the same platform as the approximately 600 repertoires of the first cohort. To predict cytomegalovirus infection status, the study brought together high-throughput TCR immunosequencing, statistical association of individual TCRs with disease status, and machine learning. The study aimed to test whether cataloging public T cell receptors could reveal signatures of past pathogen exposure. Besides the first cohort of 666 subjects, a separate validation cohort made up of roughly 120 different subjects was used.

Donors formed part of the validation cohort, which comprised about 130 subjects and was distinct from the first cohort of roughly 600 subjects. Here is what the overall study found, with its caveats: While some public TCRs were present in many individuals, most TCR sequences turned up only very rarely across donors. The study gave a list of under 200 TCR beta chains associated with cytomegalovirus. In vitro tests confirmed that a few of the cytomegalovirus-associated TCR beta chains recognize cytomegalovirus antigens. The authors suggested that the approach could potentially be generalized to other disease states and immunological phenotypes. In both the original and validation cohorts, the classifier was reported to diagnose cytomegalovirus status with high specificity and sensitivity. A later analysis found that TCRs clustered in the first cohort also tended to co-occur in the 120 or so validation repertoires, with approximately 95% of cluster scores above 0. A later analysis had no HLA typing for the validation cohort, so co-occurrence there was scored across all 130 or so repertoires.

The sequence came from a woman under 30 in good health and CMV-seronegative. The V and J genes are TRBV28 and TRBJ1-2; 6 matching bases give a weak D call of TRBD1. Sequenced: PBMCs. The encoded CDR3 is CASSPGQLYGYTF. The nucleotide sequence is TGTGCCAGCAGCCCGGGACAACTTTATGGCTACACCTTC.